This TCR beta chain was sequenced for a study of identical twins. Study observations and caveats: Monozygotic twin pairs showed more out-of-frame TCR alpha sharing than models estimated. With beta out-of-frame sequences, excess sharing by twins was weaker. Insertions ran lower in abundant cord blood beta clonotypes, though not in memory repertoires.

Trimming left V 4 bases short and J 5 bases short, with 21 bases between. The CDR3 contains 17 residues. CDR1 is MNHEY and CDR2 is SMNVEV in the germline V gene (reference sequence). cDNA molecules carried unique molecular identifiers, and template switching added a universal primer site. MiXCR, applied by TCRdb to the 5' RACE reads, yields one record per CDR3 protein. The data hold 240,000 or so distinct CDR3 sequences, with roughly a tenth observed a single time. This clonotype was picked up a small number of times. Antigen unknown. The gene calls are TRBV27 and TRBJ1-5; D uncertain. This receptor was taken from a man between 50 and 59 years old in good health. The source material was memory T cells sorted from blood. CDR3 sequence: CASSSERLLGEHQPQHF. The DNA of the CDR3 is TGTGCCAGCAGTTCGGAACGACTCCTCGGAGAACATCAGCCCCAGCATTTT.